The entry below describes one T cell receptor beta chain. Sequenced by immunoSEQ multiplex PCR; TCRdb stores in-frame clones only, minus some. The table records about 200,000 clones, 80% of them present only once. V lost 5 bases and J 5 bases, leaving 13 bases between the germline ends. Germline CDR1 and CDR2: MDHEN and SYDVKM. This CDR3 has 13 residues. The data originate from a study of blood T cell repertoires in COVID-19. The receptor was derived from a woman aged 65 to 85 with acute or convalescent COVID-19. Sequencing was performed on peripheral blood. The V gene is TRBV28, the J gene TRBJ2-7; TRBD2 might be the D (6 bases). The CDR3 is CASSSGPTHEQYF. CDR3 sequence (DNA): TGTGCCAGCAGTAGCGGGCCTACTCACGAGCAGTACTTC.